This TCR beta chain was recorded in a study of T cells in localized non-small cell lung cancer. Regarding this clone: The antigen is undetermined.

Germline V lookup: CDR1 LNHDA, CDR2 SQIVND (reference sequence). This CDR3 is built from 15 residues. Trimming took 7 bases from V and 10 from J; bases not matched to a gene: 9. The protocol was immunoSEQ multiplex PCR, while the TCRdb copy is restricted to in-frame clones and leaves out a portion. Of tens of thousands of clones listed, 90% to 95% are singletons. Study-wide results and limits: A single tumor region was sequenced, leaving heterogeneity possible. Adjacent lung exhibited a median of 57 among the 100 most abundant tumor clones. Blood T cell density predicted longer survival; adjacent-lung clonality, shorter. Clonality of T cells reached its maximum in uninvolved adjacent lung, surpassing tumor.

The source is a woman aged 40-69 years with stage II lung adenocarcinoma. The sequenced sample was PBMCs, obtained before any cancer treatment. The chain is built from TRBV19 and TRBJ2-1; 14 bases align to TRBD2. The CDR3 region has the DNA TGTGCCAGTAAGGAAAGGGGACTAGCGGGGGAAGAGCAGTTCTTC. This encodes CASKERGLAGEEQFF.